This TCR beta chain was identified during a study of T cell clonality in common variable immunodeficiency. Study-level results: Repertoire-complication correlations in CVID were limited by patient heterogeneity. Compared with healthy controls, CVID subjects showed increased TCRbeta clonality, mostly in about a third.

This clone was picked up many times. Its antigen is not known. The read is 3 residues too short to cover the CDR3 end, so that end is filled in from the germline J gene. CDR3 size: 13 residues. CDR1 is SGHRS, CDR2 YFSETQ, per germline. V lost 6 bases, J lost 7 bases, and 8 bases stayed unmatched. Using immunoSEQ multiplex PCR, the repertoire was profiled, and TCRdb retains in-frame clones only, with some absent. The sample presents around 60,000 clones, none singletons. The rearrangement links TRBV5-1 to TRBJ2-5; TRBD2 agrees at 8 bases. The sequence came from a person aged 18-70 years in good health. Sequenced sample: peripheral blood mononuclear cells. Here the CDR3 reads CASTGLAQGTQYF. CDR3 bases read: TGCGCCAGCACCGGACTAGCCCAGGGGACC.